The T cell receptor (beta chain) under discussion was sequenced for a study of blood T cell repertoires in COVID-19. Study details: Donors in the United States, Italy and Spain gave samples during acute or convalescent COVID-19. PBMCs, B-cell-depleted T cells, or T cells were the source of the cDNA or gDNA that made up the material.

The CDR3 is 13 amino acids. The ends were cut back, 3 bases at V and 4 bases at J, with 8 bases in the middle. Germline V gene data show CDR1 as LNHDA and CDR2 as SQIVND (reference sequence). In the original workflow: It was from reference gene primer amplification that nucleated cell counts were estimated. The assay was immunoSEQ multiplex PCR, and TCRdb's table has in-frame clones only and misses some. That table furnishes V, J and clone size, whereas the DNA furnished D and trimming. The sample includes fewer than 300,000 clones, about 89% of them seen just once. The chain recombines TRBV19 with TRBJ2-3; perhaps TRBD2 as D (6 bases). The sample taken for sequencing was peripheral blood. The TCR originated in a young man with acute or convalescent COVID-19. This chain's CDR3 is CASSMGRSDTQYF. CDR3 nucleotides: TGTGCCAGTAGTATGGGGAGGTCAGATACGCAGTATTTT. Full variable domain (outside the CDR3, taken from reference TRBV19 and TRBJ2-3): DGGITQSPKYLFRKEGQNVTLSCEQNLNHDAMYWYRQDPGQGLRLIYYSQIVNDFQKGDIAEGYSVSREKKESFPLTVTSAQKNPTAFYLCASSMGRSDTQYFGPGTRLTVL.